The 8 T cell receptor beta chains below were found in one sample sequenced in a study of blood T cell repertoires in COVID-19. Repertoires were generated with immunoSEQ multiplex PCR, while TCRdb's copy carries only in-frame clones and drops some. Of about 45,000 clones in the sample, around 82% were seen once. The sample consisted of peripheral blood. The receptors derive from a woman older than 75 with acute or convalescent COVID-19.

The chain joins TRBV19 to TRBJ2-7; maybe TRBD1 (6 bases). The V end was cut by 6 bases, the J end by 2 bases, with 23 bases between. Germline V lookup: CDR1 LNHDA, CDR2 SQIVND (reference sequence). The CDR3 loop spans 17 amino acids. In DNA form, the CDR3 reads TGTGCCAGTAGCCCGGGACAACGACCCACAGCTGCCTACGAGCAGTACTTC. Encoded protein: CASSPGQRPTAAYEQYF. Combining the CDR3 with reference TRBV19 and TRBJ2-7 gives the whole variable domain DGGITQSPKYLFRKEGQNVTLSCEQNLNHDAMYWYRQDPGQGLRLIYYSQIVNDFQKGDIAEGYSVSREKKESFPLTVTSAQKNPTAFYLCASSPGQRPTAAYEQYFGPGTRLTVT.

The rearrangement uses TRBV7-9 and TRBJ2-2, with TRBD2 matching 10 bases. V lost 7 bases, J lost 7 bases, and 6 bases stayed unmatched. The CDR3 spans 14 residues. Looked up from germline, CDR1 is SEHNR and CDR2 is FQNEAQ (reference sequence). For the CDR3, the DNA is TGTGCCAGCACCCCTAGCGGGAGCTACGGGGAGCTGTTTTTT. Its translation is CASTPSGSYGELFF.

This sequence joins TRBV4-1 and TRBJ2-1, with 8 bases matching TRBD1. The V gene end was trimmed by 6 bases and the J gene end by 3 bases; junction bases not matched to a gene: 7. CDR1 is MGHRA, CDR2 YSYEKL, per germline. The CDR3 covers 15 residues. CDR3: CASSQSRGLYNEQFF. The DNA of the CDR3 is TGCGCCAGCAGTCAATCCAGGGGGCTCTACAATGAGCAGTTCTTC.

This clone was seen once. The chain is built from TRBV19 and TRBJ2-5, with 8 bases lining up with TRBD2. Trimming removed 3 bases from V and 5 bases from J; junction bases left unmatched: 8. Per the germline V gene, CDR1 is LNHDA and CDR2 is SQIVND (reference sequence). The CDR3 sequence is 15 residues long. The CDR3: CASSMWSGSQETQYF. In DNA form, the CDR3 reads TGTGCCAGTAGTATGTGGAGCGGGAGCCAGGAGACCCAGTACTTC.

CDR3 protein: CASSVAGEGTDTQYF. The CDR3 coding sequence is TGCGCCAGCAGCGTAGCGGGAGAGGGCACAGATACGCAGTATTTT. The rearrangement links TRBV10-2 to TRBJ2-3; 9 bases line up with TRBD2. The ends lost 6 bases at V and 1 base at J; junction bases unmatched: 5. CDR3 length: 15 residues. Germline lookup yields CDR1 WSHSY and CDR2 SAAADI.

The count of this clone is one. The chain employs TRBV5-4 and TRBJ2-5; the match to TRBD2 covers 9 bases. The CDR3 totals 15 residues. Looked up from germline, CDR1 is SGHNT and CDR2 is YYREEE (reference sequence). After removal of 2 bases from V and 5 bases from J, the junction contained 7 bases not matched to a gene. The CDR3 nucleotides are TGTGCCAGCAGCTTTTCACTAGCGGGCGGGGAGACCCAGTACTTC. It encodes CASSFSLAGGETQYF.

This CDR3 is CASSLGLTSGSTDTQYF. The CDR3 DNA follows: TGTGCCAGCAGCTTAGGGTTGACCAGCGGGAGCACAGATACGCAGTATTTT. The chain joins TRBV7-2 to TRBJ2-3; D perhaps matches TRBD2 (6 bases). Germline CDR1 and CDR2: SGHTA and FQGNSA. The V gene lost 1 base and the J gene lost 0 bases, with 14 bases spanning the gap. The CDR3 runs to 17 residues. Based on the CDR3 plus reference TRBV7-2 and TRBJ2-3, the full variable domain is GAGVSQSPSNKVTEKGKDVELRCDPISGHTALYWYRQSLGQGLEFLIYFQGNSAPDKSGLPSDRFSAERTGGSVSTLTIQRTQQEDSAVYLCASSLGLTSGSTDTQYFGPGTRLTVL.

The CDR3, as DNA: TGCGCCAGCAGCAGCGGACAGTTTTCGGGGGCCAACGTCCTGACTTTC. Protein product: CASSSGQFSGANVLTF. This chain connects TRBV5-1 to TRBJ2-6, with D tentatively TRBD1 (6 bases). CDR1 and CDR2 from the germline V gene are SGHRS and YFSETQ. CDR3 size: 16 residues. V was pared by 4 bases and J by 4 bases, with 15 bases between.